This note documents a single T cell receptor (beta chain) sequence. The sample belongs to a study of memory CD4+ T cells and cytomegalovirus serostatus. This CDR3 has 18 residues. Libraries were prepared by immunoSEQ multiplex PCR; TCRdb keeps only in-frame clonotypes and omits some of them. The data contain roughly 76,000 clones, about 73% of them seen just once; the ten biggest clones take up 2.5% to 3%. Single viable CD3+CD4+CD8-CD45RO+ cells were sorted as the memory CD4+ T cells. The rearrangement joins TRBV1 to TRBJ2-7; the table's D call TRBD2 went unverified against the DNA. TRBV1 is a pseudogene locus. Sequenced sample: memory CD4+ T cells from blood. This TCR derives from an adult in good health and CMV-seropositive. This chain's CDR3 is CTSSQDKGLAGDSYEQYV. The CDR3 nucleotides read TGCACCAGCAGCCAAGATAAAGGACTAGCGGGGGACTCCTACGAGCAGTACGTC.